The 11 T cell receptor beta chains given below trace back to one sample, sequenced in a study of blood T cells in healthy people across ages (dated by TCRdb to between 2015 and 2017). The method was 5' RACE. Sequencing was carried out with an Illumina HiSeq 2500. A second PCR of about 6 to 11 cycles was performed with a sample-barcoded 5' primer and a J-beta primer mix. TCRdb reran the public reads through fastp at Q25 and MiXCR, keeping productive beta chains. Rows merge per CDR3 protein into single entries with the most common DNA and genes. This sample is represented by 700,000 to 900,000 distinct CDR3 sequences; approximately 55% of them were singletons. The ten largest clones add up to roughly two fifths of the sample. The specimen sequenced was blood. All receptors derive from an elderly man in good health.

J is TRBJ2-7 and V is TRBV3-1; a possible D gene is TRBD2 (6 bases). CDR1 is LGHDT and CDR2 is YNNKEL in the germline V gene (reference sequence). The V gene lost 2 bases and the J gene lost 3 bases, with 14 bases spanning the gap. This CDR3 has 15 amino acids. In nucleotides, the CDR3 is TGTGCCAGCAGCCAAAGGTTGGAGGGGATCTACGAGCAGTACTTC. Translated: CASSQRLEGIYEQYF.

The chain recombines TRBV29-1 with TRBJ2-1, with TRBD1 matching over 8 bases. V lost 4 bases to trimming and J lost 12 bases; unmatched junction nucleotides: 2. The germline V gene has CDR1 SQVTM and CDR2 ANQGSEA. The CDR3 runs 10 residues. Here the CDR3 DNA reads TGCAGCGTTGTCGGGACAGGGCAGTTCTTC. Its translation: CSVVGTGQFF.

The rearrangement joins TRBV7-8 to TRBJ2-5; 12 bases map to TRBD2. The CDR3 has 17 residues. Looked up from germline, CDR1 is SGHVS and CDR2 is FQNEAQ. After removal of 9 bases from V and 4 bases from J, the junction contained 15 bases not matched to a gene. CDR3 sequence reads: CASSVGDLAGGRETQYF. The CDR3 nucleotides are TGTGCCAGTAGCGTAGGGGATCTAGCGGGAGGGCGAGAGACCCAGTACTTC.

The chain employs TRBV11-3 and TRBJ2-6; 7 bases fit TRBD1. Germline trimming cut 3 bases from V and 4 bases from J; bases unmatched to any gene: 9. The CDR3 covers 17 residues. CDR1 SGHNT and CDR2 YENEEA come from the germline V gene. The CDR3 nucleotides are TGTGCCAGCAGCTTCGGAGCGACAGGGCTCGGGGCCAACGTCCTGACTTTC. It specifies CASSFGATGLGANVLTF.

The chain links TRBV4-1 to TRBJ2-4; D might be TRBD2 (6 bases). The DNA end is more similar to TRBJ2-7, so the J call may be wrong. CDR1 MGHRA and CDR2 YSYEKL come from the germline V gene. The CDR3 contains 15 residues. CDR3 region: CASSPWTGVLNEQYF. The DNA for the CDR3 is TGCGCCAGCAGCCCGTGGACGGGAGTCTTGAACGAGCAGTACTTC.

This rearrangement joins TRBV5-1 to TRBJ2-7; 9 bases match TRBD1. Germline V lookup: CDR1 SGHRS, CDR2 YFSETQ. V shed 4 bases and J 7 bases; nucleotides not matched to a gene: 15. This CDR3 region has 16 residues. CDR3 sequence: CASSPSGTGNFGEQYF. The CDR3 DNA reads as TGCGCCAGCAGCCCATCCGGGACAGGGAATTTCGGGGAGCAGTACTTC.

The J gene is TRBJ2-7, the V gene TRBV10-3, with D perhaps TRBD1 (5 bases). The V end lost 2 bases, the J end lost 3 bases, and 8 bases lay between the germline ends. Germline V lookup: CDR1 ENHRY, CDR2 SYGVKD. This CDR3 spans 13 amino acids. In DNA, the CDR3 is TGTGCCATCAGTGAGGGGGCCAACTACGAGCAGTACTTC. Its protein product is CAISEGANYEQYF.

The J gene is TRBJ2-4, the V gene TRBV20-1; 13 bases match TRBD2. The DNA end is a closer match to TRBJ2-7, so the J assignment may be wrong. The CDR3 has 15 amino acids. Per the germline V gene, CDR1 is DFQATT and CDR2 is SNEGSKA (reference sequence). CDR3 DNA sequence: TGCAGTGTTCCGGGACTAGCGGGATCCTCCTACGAGCAGTACTTC. Protein product: CSVPGLAGSSYEQYF.

The chain joins TRBV28 to TRBJ2-7; the D gene is possibly TRBD2 (5 bases). Trimming left V 11 bases short and J 0 bases short, with 14 bases between. CDR1 MDHEN and CDR2 SYDVKM come from the germline V gene. The CDR3 is 13 residues long. The CDR3 reads CAGRRANSYEQYF. The CDR3 DNA reads as TGTGCCGGGCGGCGGGCAAACTCCTACGAGCAGTACTTC.

This clonotype is a singleton in its sample. This chain joins TRBV9 and TRBJ2-1, with a weak D call TRBD1 (5 bases). The J call is doubtful: the DNA matches TRBJ2-7 better. This CDR3 comprises 16 residues. Germline CDR1 reads SGDLS; CDR2 reads YYNGEE. In nucleotides, the CDR3 is TGTGCCAGCAGCGTAGGCTCGACAGCCCCTACATTTGAGCAGTACTTC. Its translation: CASSVGSTAPTFEQYF.

This clonotype was detected a few times. The rearrangement joins TRBV24-1 to TRBJ2-1; D perhaps matches TRBD1 (6 bases). V lost 3 bases and J lost 3, with 14 bases in between. CDR1 and CDR2 (germline): KGHDR, SFDVKD. This CDR3 is 16 amino acids long. Written as DNA, the CDR3 is TGTGCCACCAGTGATAAGGACAGAGGCGACTACAATGAGCAGTTCTTC. Its protein product is CATSDKDRGDYNEQFF.